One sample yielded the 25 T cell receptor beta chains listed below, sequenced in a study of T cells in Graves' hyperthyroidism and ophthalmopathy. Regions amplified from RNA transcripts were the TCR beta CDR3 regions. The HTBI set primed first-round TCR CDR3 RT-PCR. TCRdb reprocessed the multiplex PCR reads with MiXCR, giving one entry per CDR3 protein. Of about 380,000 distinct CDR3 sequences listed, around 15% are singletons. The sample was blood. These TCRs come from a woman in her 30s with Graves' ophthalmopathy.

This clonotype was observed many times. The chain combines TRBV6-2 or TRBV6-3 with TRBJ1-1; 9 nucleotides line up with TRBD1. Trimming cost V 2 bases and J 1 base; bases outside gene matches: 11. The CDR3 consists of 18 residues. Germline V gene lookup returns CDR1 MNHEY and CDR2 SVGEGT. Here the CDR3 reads CASSYPGTGKLSNTEAFF. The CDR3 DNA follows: TGTGCCAGCAGTTACCCCGGGACAGGGAAGCTCTCGAACACTGAAGCTTTCTTT.

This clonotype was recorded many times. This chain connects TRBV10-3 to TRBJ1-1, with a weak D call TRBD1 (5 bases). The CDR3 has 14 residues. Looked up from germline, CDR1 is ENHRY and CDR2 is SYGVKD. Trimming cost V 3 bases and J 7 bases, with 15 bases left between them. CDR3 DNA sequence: TGTGCCATCAGTGATGTAAAGGGGTCTAGTGAAGCTTTCTTT. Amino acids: CAISDVKGSSEAFF.

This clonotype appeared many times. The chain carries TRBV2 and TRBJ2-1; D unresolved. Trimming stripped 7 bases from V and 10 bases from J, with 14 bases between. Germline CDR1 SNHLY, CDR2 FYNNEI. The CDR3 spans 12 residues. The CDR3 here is CASTPWVDEQFF. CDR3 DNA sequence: TGTGCCAGCACCCCCTGGGTGGACGAGCAGTTCTTC.

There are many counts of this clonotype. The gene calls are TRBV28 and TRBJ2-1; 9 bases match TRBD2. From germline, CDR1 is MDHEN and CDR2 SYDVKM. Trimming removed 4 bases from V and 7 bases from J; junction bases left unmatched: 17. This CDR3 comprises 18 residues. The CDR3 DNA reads TGTGCCAGCAGTTGGAGCGGGGGGACCCTCCCGGCCACTAATGAGCAGTTCTTC. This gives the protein CASSWSGGTLPATNEQFF.

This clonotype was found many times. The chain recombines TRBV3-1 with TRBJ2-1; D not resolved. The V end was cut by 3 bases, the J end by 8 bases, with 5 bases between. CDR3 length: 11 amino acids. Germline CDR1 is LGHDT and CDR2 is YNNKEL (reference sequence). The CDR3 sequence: CASSQVDEQFF. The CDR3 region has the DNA TGTGCCAGCAGCCAGGTGGATGAGCAGTTCTTC.

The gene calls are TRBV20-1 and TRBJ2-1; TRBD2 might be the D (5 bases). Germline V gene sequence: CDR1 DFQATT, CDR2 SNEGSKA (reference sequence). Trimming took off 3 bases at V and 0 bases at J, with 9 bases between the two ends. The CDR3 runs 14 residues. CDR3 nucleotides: TGCAGTGCTAGCCGGGGAGTCTCCTACAATGAGCAGTTCTTC. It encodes CSASRGVSYNEQFF.

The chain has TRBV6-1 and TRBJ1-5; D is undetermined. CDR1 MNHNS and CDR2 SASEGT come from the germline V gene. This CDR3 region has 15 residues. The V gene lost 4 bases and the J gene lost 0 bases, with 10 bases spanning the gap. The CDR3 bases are TGTGCCAGCAGTGCTGGACTGTCTAGCAATCAGCCCCAGCATTTT. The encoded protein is CASSAGLSSNQPQHF.

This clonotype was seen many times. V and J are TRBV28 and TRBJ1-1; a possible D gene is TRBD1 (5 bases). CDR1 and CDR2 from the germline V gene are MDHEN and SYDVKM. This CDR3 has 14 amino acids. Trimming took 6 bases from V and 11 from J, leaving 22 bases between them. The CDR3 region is CASSTEGRGPRAFF. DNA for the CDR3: TGTGCCAGCAGCACGGAGGGACGTGGCCCTCGGGCTTTCTTT.

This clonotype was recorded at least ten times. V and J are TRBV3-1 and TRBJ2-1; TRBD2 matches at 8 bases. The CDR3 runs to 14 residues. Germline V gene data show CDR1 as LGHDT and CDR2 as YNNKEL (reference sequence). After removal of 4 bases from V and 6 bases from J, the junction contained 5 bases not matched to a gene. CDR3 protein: CASSRIAGPNEQFF. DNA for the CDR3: TGTGCCAGCAGCCGGATAGCGGGACCCAATGAGCAGTTCTTC.

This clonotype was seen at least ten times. The CDR3 bases are TGTGCCAGCAGTGATTCGGGGTCCAATTCACCCCTCCACTTT. Its translation: CASSDSGSNSPLHF. This chain joins TRBV6-1 and TRBJ1-6; no clear D gene. This CDR3 spans 14 amino acids. With 3 bases removed from V and 7 bases from J, the gap between germline ends came to 10 bases. The germline CDR1 and CDR2 sequences are MNHNS and SASEGT.

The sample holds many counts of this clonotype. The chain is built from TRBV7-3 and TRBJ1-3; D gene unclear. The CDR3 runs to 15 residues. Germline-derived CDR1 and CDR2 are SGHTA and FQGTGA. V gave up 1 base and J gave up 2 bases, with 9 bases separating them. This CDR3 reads CASSLNSATGNTIYF. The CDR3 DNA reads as TGTGCCAGCAGCTTAAACAGCGCAACTGGAAACACCATATATTTT.

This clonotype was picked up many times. CDR3 DNA sequence: TGTGCCTGGAGCAGTAGTACAGGGATAGGGAATCAGCCCCAGCATTTT. This encodes CAWSSSTGIGNQPQHF. The rearrangement links TRBV30 to TRBJ1-5, with a tentative D call TRBD1 (6 bases). This CDR3 comprises 16 residues. From germline, CDR1 is GTSNPN and CDR2 SVGIG (reference sequence). V lost 3 bases and J lost 4, with 19 bases in between.

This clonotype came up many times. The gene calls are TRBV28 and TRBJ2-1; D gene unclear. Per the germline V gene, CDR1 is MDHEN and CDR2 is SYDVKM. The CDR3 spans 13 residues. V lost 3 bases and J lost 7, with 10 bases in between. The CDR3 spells CASSFFTGNEQFF. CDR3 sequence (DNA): TGTGCCAGCAGTTTTTTTACCGGAAATGAGCAGTTCTTC.

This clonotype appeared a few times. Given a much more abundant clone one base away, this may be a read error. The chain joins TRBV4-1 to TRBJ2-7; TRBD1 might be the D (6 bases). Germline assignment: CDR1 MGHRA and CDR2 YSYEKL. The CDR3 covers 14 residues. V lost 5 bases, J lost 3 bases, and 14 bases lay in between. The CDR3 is CASSDVLGGYEQYF. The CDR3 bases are TGCGCCAGCAGCGATGTTCTAGGGGGCTACGAGCAGTACTTC.

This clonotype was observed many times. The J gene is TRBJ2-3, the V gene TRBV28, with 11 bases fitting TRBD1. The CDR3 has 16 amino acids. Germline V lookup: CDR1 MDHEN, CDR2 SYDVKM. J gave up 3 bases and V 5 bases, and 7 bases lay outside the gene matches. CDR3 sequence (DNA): TGTGCCAGCAGTCAGAGGACAGGGGGCTGGACAGATACGCAGTATTTT. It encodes CASSQRTGGWTDTQYF.

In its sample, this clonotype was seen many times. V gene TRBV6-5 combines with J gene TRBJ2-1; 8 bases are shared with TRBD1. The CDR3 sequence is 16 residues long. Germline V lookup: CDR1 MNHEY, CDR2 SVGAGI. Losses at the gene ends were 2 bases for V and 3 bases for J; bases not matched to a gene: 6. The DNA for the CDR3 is TGTGCCAGCAGTTACACGACCGGGACAGGCTACAATGAGCAGTTCTTC. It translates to CASSYTTGTGYNEQFF.

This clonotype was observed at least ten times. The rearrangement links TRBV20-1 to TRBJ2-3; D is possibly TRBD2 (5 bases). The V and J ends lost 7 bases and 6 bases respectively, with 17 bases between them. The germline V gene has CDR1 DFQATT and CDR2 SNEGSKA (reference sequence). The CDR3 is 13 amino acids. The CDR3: CSVRTGLGDTQYF. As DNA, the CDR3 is TGCAGTGTTCGGACGGGATTGGGCGATACGCAGTATTTT.

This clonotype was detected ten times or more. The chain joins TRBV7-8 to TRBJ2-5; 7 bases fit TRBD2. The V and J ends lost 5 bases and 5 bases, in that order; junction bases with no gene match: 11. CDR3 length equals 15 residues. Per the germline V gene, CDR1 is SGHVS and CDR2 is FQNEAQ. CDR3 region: CASSVPGLITETQYF. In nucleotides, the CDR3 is TGTGCCAGCAGCGTGCCGGGACTAATAACGGAGACCCAGTACTTC. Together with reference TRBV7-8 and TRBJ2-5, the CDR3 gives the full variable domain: GAGVSQSPRYKVAKRGQDVALRCDPISGHVSLFWYQQALGQGPEFLTYFQNEAQLDKSGLPSDRFFAERPEGSVSTLKIQRTQQEDSAVYLCASSVPGLITETQYFGPGTRLLVL.

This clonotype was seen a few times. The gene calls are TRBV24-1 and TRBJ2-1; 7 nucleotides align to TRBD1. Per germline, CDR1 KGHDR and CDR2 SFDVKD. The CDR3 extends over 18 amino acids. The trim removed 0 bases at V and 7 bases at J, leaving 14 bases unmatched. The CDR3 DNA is TGTGCCACCAGTGATTTGCGGGAAAGGGGGCCGGTAGGGAATGAGCAGTTCTTC. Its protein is CATSDLRERGPVGNEQFF.

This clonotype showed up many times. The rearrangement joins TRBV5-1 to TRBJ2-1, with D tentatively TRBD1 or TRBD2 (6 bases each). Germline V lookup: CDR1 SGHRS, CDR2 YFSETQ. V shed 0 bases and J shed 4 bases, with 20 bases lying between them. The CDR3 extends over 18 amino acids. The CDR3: CASSLASRGRGRYNEQFF. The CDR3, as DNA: TGCGCCAGCAGCTTGGCGAGTCGGGGGCGGGGTCGTTACAATGAGCAGTTCTTC.

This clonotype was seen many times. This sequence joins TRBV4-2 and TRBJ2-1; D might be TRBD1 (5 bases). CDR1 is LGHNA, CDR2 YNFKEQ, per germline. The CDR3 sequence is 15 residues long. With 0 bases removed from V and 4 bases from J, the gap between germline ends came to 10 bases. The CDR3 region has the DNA TGTGCCAGCAGCCAAGAAAGGACAACATACAATGAGCAGTTCTTC. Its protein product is CASSQERTTYNEQFF.

This CDR3 is CASSEGNVLTHQYF. The CDR3 region has the DNA TGTGCCAGCAGTGAAGGAAATGTTTTGACTCATCAGTATTTT. This chain connects TRBV25-1 to TRBJ2-3; no clear D. CDR3 size: 14 residues. With 2 bases removed from V and 12 bases from J, the gap between germline ends came to 18 bases. Germline loops: CDR1 MGHDK, CDR2 SYGVNS.

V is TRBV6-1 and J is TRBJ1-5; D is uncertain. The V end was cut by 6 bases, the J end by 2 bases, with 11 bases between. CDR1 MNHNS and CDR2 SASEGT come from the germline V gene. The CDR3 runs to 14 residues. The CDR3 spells CASRVLVGNQPQHF. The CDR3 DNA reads TGTGCCAGCAGGGTGCTAGTGGGCAATCAGCCCCAGCATTTT.

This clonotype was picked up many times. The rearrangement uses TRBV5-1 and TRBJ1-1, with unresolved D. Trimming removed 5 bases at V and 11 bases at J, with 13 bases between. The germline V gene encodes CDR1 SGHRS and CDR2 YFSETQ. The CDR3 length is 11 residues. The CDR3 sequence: CASRGMERAFF. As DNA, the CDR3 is TGCGCCAGCAGGGGAATGGAACGGGCTTTCTTT. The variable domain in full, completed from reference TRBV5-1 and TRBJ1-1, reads KAGVTQTPRYLIKTRGQQVTLSCSPISGHRSVSWYQQTPGQGLQFLFEYFSETQRNKGNFPGRFSGRQFSNSRSEMNVSTLELGDSALYLCASRGMERAFFGQGTRLTVV.

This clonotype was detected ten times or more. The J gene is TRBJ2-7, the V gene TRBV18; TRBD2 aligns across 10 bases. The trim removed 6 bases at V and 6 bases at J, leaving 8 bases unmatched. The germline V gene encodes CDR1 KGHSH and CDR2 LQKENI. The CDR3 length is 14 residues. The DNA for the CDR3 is TGTGCCAGCTCCCCCGGGACTAGCGCTATCGAGCAGTACTTC. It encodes CASSPGTSAIEQYF.